Sequencing of this TCR beta chain was carried out in a study of blood T cell repertoires in COVID-19. Study overall: Samples taken during acute and convalescent COVID-19 were collected in the United States, Italy and Spain. T cells, B-cell-depleted T cells, or PBMCs provided the cDNA or gDNA that served as material.

CDR1 is SGDLS, CDR2 YYNGEE, per germline. This CDR3 is built from 14 residues. The J segment lost 1 base and the V segment lost 4 bases, leaving 4 bases of the junction unmatched. Original methodology: Quantification of nucleated cells was approximated via reference gene primer amplification. Repertoires were generated with immunoSEQ multiplex PCR, while TCRdb's copy carries only in-frame clones and drops some. Clone size and V and J calls were adopted from that table, with D and trimming inferred from the DNA. The table shows a few hundred thousand clones, with roughly 87% occurring only once. Sequencing input: peripheral blood. J is TRBJ1-1 and V is TRBV9; 7 bases align to TRBD1. The clonotype was recovered from a man between 18 and 29 years old with active or convalescent COVID-19. The CDR3 region has the DNA TGTGCCAGCAGCATCCGGGACAGGAACACTGAAGCTTTCTTT. It codes for CASSIRDRNTEAFF.